This TCR beta chain stems from a study of blood T cells in healthy people across ages. For the second PCR, which ran for about 7 to 11 cycles, a sample-barcoded 5' primer and a J-beta primer mix were used. Every cDNA molecule bore a tag from a template-switch adaptor containing 12 random nucleotides. TCRdb analysed the 5' RACE reads with MiXCR anew, one entry per CDR3 protein. Of 1.5 million to 1.9 million distinct CDR3 sequences in the sample, approximately 42% were seen once. The CDR3 sequence is 15 residues long. Trimming removed 4 bases from V and 5 bases from J, with 14 bases in between. Germline CDR1 and CDR2: KGHDR and SFDVKD. Each donor's blood draw was around 9.1 milliliters of peripheral blood.

The chain recombines TRBV24-1 with TRBJ2-1; D is unresolved. The specimen was blood. This clonotype was sampled from a woman aged 18-29 years in good health. As DNA, the CDR3 is TGTGCCACCAGTGACTCGTGGAGCCCCGACAATGAGCAGTTCTTC. This codes for CATSDSWSPDNEQFF.